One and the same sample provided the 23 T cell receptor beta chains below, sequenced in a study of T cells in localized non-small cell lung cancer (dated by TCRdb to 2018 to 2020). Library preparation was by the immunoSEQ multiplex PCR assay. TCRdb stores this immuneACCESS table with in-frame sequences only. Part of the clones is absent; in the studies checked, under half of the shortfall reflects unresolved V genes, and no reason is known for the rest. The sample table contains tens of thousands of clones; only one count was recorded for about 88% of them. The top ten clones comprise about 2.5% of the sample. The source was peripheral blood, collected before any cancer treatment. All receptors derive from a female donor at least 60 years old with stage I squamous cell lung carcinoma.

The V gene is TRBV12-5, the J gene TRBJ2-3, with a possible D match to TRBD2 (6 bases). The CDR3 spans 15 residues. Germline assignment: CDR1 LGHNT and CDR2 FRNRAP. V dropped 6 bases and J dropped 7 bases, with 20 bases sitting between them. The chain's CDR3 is CASGAGTSLVNTQYF. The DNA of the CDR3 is TGTGCTAGTGGGGCCGGGACTTCCCTCGTTAATACGCAGTATTTT.

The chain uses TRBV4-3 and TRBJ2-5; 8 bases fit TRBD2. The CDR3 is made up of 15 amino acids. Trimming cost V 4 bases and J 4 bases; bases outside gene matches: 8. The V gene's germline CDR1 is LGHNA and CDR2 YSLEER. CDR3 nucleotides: TGCGCCAGCAGCCCGTCGGGGGGGTCCGCAGAGACCCAGTACTTC. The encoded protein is CASSPSGGSAETQYF.

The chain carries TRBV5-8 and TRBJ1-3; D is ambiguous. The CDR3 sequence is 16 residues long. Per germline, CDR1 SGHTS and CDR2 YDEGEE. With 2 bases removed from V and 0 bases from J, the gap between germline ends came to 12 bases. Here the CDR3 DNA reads TGTGCCAGCAGCTTTAACGGATTTAGCTCTGGAAACACCATATATTTT. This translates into CASSFNGFSSGNTIYF. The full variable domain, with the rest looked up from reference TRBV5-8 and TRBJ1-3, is EAGVTQSPTHLIKTRGQQATLRCSPISGHTSVYWYQQALGLGLQFLLWYDEGEERNRGNFPPRFSGRQFPNYSSELNVNALELEDSALYLCASSFNGFSSGNTIYFGEGSWLTVV.

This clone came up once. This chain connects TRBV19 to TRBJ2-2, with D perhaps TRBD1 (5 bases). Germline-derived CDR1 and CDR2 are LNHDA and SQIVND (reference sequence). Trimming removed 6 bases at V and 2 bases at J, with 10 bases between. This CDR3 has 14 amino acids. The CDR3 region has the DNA TGTGCCAGTAGATCCGGACAAAACACCGGGGAGCTGTTTTTT. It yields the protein CASRSGQNTGELFF.

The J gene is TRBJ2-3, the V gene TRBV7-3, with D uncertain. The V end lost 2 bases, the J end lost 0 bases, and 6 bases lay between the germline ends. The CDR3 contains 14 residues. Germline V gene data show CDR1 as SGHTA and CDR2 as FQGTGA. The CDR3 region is CASSLAISTDTQYF. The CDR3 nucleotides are TGTGCCAGCAGCTTAGCGATAAGCACAGATACGCAGTATTTT.

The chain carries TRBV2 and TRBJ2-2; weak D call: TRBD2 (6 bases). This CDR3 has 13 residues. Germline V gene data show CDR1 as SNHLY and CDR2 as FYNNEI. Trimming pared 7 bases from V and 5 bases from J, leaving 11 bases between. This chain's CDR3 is CASTGVRTGELFF. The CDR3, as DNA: TGTGCCAGCACGGGGGTTCGGACCGGGGAGCTGTTTTTT.

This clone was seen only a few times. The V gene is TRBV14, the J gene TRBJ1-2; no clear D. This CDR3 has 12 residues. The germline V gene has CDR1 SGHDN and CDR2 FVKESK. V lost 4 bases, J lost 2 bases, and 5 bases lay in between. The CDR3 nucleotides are TGTGCCAGCAGCCCTCAGAACTATGGCTACACCTTC. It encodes CASSPQNYGYTF.

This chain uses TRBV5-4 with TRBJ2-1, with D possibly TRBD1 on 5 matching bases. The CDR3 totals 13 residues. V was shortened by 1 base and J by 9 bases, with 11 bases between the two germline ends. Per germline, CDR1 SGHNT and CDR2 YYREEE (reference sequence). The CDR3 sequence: CASSLQGVSEQFF. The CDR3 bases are TGTGCCAGCAGCTTGCAGGGTGTTAGTGAGCAGTTCTTC.

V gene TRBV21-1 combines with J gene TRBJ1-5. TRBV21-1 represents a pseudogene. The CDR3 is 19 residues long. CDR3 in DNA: TGTGCCAGCAGCAACGTCCCAGGCTACTCCGAGGGAAGCAATCAGCCCCAGCATTTT. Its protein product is CASSNVPGYSEGSNQPQHF.

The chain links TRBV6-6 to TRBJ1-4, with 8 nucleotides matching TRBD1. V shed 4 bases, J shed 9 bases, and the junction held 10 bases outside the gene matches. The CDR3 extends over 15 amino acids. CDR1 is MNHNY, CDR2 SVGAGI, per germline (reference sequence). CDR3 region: CASSSATGVRQKLFF. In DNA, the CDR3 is TGTGCCAGCAGTTCAGCGACAGGGGTCCGTCAAAAACTGTTTTTT.

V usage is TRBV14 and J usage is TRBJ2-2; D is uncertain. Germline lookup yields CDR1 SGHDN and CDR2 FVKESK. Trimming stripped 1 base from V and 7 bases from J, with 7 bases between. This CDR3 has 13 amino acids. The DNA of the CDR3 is TGTGCCAGCAGCCAAGTGAACGTCGGGGAGCTGTTTTTT. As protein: CASSQVNVGELFF.

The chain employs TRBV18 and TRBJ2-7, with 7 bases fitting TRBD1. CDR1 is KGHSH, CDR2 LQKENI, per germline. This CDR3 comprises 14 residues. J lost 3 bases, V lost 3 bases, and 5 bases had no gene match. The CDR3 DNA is TGTGCCAGCTCACCTACAGACAGGGACTACGAGCAGTACTTC. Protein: CASSPTDRDYEQYF.

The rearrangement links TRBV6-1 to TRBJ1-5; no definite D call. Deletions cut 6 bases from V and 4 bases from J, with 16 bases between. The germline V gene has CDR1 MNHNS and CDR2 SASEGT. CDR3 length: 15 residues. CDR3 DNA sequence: TGTGCCAGCAGCCCCGGAAGGGTTTTAAATCAGCCCCAGCATTTT. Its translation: CASSPGRVLNQPQHF.

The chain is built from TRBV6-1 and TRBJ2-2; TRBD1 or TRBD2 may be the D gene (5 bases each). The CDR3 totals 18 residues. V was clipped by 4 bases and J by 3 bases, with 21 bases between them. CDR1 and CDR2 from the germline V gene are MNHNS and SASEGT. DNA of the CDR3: TGTGCCAGCAGTGGAGGGGCAACGACGGTTTCCGACACCGGGGAGCTGTTTTTT. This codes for CASSGGATTVSDTGELFF.

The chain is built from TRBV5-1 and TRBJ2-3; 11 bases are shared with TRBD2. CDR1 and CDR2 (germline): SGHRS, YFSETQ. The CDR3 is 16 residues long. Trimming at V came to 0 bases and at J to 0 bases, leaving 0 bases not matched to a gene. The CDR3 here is CASSLGTSGSTDTQYF. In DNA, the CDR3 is TGCGCCAGCAGCTTGGGGACTAGCGGGAGCACAGATACGCAGTATTTT.

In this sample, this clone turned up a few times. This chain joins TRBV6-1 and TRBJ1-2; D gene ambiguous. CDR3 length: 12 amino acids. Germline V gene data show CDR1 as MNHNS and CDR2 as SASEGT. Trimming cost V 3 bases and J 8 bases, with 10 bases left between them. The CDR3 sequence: CASSEAGRGYTF. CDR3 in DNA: TGTGCCAGCAGTGAGGCAGGTCGGGGCTACACCTTC.

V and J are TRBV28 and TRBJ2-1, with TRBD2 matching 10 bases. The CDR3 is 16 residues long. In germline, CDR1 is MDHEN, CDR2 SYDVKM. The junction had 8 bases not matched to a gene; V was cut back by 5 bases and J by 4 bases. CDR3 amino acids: CASSTPSGGFYNEQFF. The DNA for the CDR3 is TGTGCCAGCAGTACCCCTAGCGGGGGATTTTACAATGAGCAGTTCTTC.

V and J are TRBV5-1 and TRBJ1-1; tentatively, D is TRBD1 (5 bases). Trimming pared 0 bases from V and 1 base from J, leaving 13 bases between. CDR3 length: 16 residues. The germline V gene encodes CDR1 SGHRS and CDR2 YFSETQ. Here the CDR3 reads CASSLGSGRGNTEAFF. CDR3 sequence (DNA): TGCGCCAGCAGCTTGGGGTCGGGGAGGGGGAACACTGAAGCTTTCTTT.

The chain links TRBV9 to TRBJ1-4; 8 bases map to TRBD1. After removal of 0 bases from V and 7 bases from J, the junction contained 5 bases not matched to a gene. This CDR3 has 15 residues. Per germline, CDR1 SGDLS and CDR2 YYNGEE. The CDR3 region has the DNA TGTGCCAGCAGCGTAGCGGCAGGGGGCGGTGAAAAACTGTTTTTT. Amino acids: CASSVAAGGGEKLFF. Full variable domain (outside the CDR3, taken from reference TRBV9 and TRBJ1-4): DSGVTQTPKHLITATGQRVTLRCSPRSGDLSVYWYQQSLDQGLQFLIQYYNGEERAKGNILERFSAQQFPDLHSELNLSSLELGDSALYFCASSVAAGGGEKLFFGSGTQLSVL.

The CDR3 sequence is CASSPTSRSNYGYTF. The CDR3 bases are TGTGCCAGCAGTCCCACAAGCCGGTCTAACTATGGCTACACCTTC. The chain combines TRBV7-3 with TRBJ1-2; D is uncertain. Germline V gives CDR1 SGHTA, CDR2 FQGTGA. Between the trimmed V and J ends, which lost 6 bases and 0 bases, there was a span of 14 bases. There are 15 residues in the CDR3.

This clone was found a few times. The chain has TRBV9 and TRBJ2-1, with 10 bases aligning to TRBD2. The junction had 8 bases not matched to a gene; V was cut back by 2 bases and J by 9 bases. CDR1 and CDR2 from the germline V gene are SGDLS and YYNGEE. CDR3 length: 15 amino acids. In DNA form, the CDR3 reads TGTGCCAGCAGCGTCACAAGCGGGAGGGCCGGTGAGCAGTTCTTC. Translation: CASSVTSGRAGEQFF.

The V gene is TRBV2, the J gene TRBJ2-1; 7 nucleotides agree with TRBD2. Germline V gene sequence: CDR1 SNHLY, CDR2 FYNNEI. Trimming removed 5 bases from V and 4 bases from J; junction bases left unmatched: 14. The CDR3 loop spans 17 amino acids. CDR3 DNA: TGTGCCAGCAGTCCGGACACGGGGGGAACCAGATACAATGAGCAGTTCTTC. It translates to CASSPDTGGTRYNEQFF.

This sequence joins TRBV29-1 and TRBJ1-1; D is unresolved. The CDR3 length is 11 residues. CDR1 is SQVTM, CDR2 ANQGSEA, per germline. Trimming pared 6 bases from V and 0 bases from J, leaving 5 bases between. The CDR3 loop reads CSVYVNTEAFF. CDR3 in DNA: TGCAGCGTCTACGTGAACACTGAAGCTTTCTTT.